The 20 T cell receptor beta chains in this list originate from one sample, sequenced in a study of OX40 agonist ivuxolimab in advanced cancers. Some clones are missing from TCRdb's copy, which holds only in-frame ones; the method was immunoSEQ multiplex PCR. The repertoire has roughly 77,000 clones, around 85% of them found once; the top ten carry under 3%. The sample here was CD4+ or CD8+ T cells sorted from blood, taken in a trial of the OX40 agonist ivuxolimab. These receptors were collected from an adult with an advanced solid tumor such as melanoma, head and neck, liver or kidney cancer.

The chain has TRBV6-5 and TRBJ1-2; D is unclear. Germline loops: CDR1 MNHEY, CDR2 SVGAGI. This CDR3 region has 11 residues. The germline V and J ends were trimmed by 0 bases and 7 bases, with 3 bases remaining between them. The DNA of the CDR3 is TGTGCCAGCAGTTACTCGCTTGGCTACACCTTC. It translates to CASSYSLGYTF.

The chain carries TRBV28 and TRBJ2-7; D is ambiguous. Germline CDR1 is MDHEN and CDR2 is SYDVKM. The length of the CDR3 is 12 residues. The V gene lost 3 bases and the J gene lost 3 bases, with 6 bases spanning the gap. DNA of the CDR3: TGTGCCAGCAGTTTTAGGAACTACGAGCAGTACTTC. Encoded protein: CASSFRNYEQYF.

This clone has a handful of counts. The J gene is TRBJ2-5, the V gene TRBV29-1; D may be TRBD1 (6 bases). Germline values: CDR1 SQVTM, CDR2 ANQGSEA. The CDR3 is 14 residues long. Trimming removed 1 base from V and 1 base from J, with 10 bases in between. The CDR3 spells CSVEGWTVQETQYF. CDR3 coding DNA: TGCAGCGTTGAAGGTTGGACAGTCCAAGAGACCCAGTACTTC.

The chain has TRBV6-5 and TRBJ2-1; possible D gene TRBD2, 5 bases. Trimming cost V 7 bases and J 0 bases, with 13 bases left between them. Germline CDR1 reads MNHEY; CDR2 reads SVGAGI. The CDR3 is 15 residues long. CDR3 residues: CASIPDGDSYNEQFF. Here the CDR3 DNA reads TGTGCCAGCATCCCCGACGGGGACTCCTACAATGAGCAGTTCTTC.

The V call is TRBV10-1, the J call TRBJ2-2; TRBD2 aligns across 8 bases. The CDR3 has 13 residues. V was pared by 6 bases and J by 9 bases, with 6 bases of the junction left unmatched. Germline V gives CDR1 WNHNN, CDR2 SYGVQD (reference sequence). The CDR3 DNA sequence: TGCGCCAGCAGCCTCTCGGGGGGGCGGGAGCTGTTTTTT. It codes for CASSLSGGRELFF.

DNA of the CDR3: TGTGCCAGCAGACATTATGAAGCTTTCTTT. Amino acid sequence: CASRHYEAFF. This chain links TRBV6-1 with TRBJ1-1, with no clear D. CDR1 is MNHNS and CDR2 is SASEGT in the germline V gene. V lost 6 bases and J lost 7, with 6 bases in between. CDR3 length: 10 residues.

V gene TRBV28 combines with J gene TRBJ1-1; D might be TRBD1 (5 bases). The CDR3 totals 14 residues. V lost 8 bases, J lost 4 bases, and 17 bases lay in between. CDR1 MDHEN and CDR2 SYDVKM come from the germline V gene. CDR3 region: CASGKGSRGTEAFF. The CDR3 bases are TGTGCCAGCGGGAAGGGATCTAGGGGCACTGAAGCTTTCTTT.

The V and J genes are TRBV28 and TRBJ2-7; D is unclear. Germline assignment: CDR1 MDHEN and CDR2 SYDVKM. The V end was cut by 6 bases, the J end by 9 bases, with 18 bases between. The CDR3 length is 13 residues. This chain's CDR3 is CASSYLPRVVQYF. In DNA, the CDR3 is TGTGCCAGCAGCTATCTCCCCCGCGTAGTGCAGTACTTC.

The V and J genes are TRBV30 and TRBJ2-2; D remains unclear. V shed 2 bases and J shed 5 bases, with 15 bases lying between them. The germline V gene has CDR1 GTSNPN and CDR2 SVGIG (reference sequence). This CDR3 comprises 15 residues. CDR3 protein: CAWSRLNRLTGELFF. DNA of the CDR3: TGTGCCTGGAGTAGATTGAATCGGTTGACCGGGGAGCTGTTTTTT.

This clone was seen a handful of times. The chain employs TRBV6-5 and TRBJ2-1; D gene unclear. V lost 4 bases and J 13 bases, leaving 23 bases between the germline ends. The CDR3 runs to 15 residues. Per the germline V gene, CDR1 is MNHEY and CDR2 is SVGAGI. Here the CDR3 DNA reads TGTGCCAGCAGTTTTAACCCGAGAGAATCCTCACCTCAGTTCTTC. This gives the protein CASSFNPRESSPQFF.

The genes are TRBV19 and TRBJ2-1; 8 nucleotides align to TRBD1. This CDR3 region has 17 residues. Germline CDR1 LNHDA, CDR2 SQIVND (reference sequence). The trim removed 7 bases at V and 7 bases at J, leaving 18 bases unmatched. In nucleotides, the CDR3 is TGTGCCAGTATCAGAAGAATAGGGCAGGGGGCAAGTAATGAGCAGTTCTTC. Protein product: CASIRRIGQGASNEQFF.

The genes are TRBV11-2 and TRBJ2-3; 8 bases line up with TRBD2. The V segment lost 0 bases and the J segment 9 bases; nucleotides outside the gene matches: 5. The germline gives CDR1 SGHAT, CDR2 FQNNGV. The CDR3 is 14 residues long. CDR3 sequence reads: CASSLDSAGATQYF. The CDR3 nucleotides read TGTGCCAGCAGCTTAGATTCAGCGGGGGCCACGCAGTATTTT.

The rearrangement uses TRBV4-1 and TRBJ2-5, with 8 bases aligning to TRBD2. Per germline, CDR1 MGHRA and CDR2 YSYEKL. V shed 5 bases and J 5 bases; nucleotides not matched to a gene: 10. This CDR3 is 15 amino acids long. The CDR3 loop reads CASSAPGLGVETQYF. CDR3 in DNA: TGCGCCAGCAGCGCCCCGGGACTAGGGGTGGAGACCCAGTACTTC.

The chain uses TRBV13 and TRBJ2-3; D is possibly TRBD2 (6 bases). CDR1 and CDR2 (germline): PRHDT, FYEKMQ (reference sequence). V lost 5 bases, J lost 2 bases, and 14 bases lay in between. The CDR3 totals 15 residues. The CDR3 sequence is CASSLEGRATDTQYF. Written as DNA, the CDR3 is TGTGCCAGCAGCCTGGAGGGCCGCGCCACAGATACGCAGTATTTT.

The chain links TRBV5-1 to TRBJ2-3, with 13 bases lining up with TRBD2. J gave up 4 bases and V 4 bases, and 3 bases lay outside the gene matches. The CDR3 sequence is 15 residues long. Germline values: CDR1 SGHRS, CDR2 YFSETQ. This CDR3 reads CASSPTSGGADTQYF. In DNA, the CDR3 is TGCGCCAGCAGCCCCACTAGCGGGGGGGCAGATACGCAGTATTTT. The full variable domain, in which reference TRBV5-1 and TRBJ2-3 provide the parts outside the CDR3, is KAGVTQTPRYLIKTRGQQVTLSCSPISGHRSVSWYQQTPGQGLQFLFEYFSETQRNKGNFPGRFSGRQFSNSRSEMNVSTLELGDSALYLCASSPTSGGADTQYFGPGTRLTVL.

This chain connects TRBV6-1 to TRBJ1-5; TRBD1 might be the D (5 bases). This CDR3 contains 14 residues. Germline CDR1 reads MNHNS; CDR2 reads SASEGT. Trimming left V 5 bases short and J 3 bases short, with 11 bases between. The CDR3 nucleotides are TGTGCCAGCAGTTTCGAACAGGACAATCAGCCCCAGCATTTT. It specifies CASSFEQDNQPQHF.

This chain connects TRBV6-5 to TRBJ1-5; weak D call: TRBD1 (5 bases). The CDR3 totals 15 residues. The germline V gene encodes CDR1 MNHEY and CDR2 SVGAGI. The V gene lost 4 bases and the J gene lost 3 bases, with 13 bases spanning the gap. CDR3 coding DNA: TGTGCCAGCAGTTTTGCGGGGGTAGTCAATCAGCCCCAGCATTTT. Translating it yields CASSFAGVVNQPQHF.

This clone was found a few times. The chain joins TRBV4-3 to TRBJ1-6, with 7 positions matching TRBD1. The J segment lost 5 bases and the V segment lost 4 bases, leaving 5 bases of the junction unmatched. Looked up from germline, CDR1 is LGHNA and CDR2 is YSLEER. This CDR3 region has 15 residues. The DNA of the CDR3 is TGCGCCAGCAGCCTAACAGGGGACAATAATTCACCCCTCCACTTT. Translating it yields CASSLTGDNNSPLHF.

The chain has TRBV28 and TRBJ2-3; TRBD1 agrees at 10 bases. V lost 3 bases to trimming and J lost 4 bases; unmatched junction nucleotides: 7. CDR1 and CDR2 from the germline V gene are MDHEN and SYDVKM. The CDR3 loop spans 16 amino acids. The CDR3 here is CASSLVRTGGADTQYF. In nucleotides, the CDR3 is TGTGCCAGCAGTTTGGTGAGGACAGGGGGAGCAGATACGCAGTATTTT. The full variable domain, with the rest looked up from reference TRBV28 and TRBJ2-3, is DVKVTQSSRYLVKRTGEKVFLECVQDMDHENMFWYRQDPGLGLRLIYFSYDVKMKEKGDIPEGYSVSREKKERFSLILESASTNQTSMYLCASSLVRTGGADTQYFGPGTRLTVL.

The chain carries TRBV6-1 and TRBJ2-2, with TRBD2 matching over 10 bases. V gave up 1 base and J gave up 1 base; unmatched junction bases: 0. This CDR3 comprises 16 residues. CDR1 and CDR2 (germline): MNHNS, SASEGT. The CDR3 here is CASSEGLAGNTGELFF. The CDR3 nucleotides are TGTGCCAGCAGTGAAGGACTAGCGGGGAACACCGGGGAGCTGTTTTTT.